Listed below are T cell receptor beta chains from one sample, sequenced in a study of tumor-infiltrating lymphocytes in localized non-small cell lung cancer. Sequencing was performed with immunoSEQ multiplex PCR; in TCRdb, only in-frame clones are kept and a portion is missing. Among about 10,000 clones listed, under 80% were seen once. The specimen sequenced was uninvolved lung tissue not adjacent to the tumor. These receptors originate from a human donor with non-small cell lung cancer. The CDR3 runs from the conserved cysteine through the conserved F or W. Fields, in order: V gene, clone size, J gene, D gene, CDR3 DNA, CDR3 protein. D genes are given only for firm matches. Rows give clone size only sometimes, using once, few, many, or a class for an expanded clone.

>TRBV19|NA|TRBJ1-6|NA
TGTGCCAGTAGTTCTCCCGGGATAGGTCCTAATTCACCCCTCCACTTT
CASSSPGIGPNSPLHF
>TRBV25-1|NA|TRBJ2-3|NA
TGTGCCAGCAGTTACTGGGACGGCAGGGATACGCAGTATTTT
CASSYWDGRDTQYF
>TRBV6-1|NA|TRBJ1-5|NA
TGTGCCAGCAGTGAGGGCAATCAGCCCCAGCATTTT
CASSEGNQPQHF
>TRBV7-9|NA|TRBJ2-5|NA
TGTGCCAGCAGTTTTAACAGGGCTGGTGAGACCCAGTACTTC
CASSFNRAGETQYF
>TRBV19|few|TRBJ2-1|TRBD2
TGTGCCAGTAGTCACGGGACTAGCGGGAGTCAGTTCTTC
CASSHGTSGSQFF
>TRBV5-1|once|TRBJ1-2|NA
TGCGCCAGCACGGAACAGGGTTTGGTTGGCTACACCTTC
CASTEQGLVGYTF
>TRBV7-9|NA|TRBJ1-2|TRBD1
TGTGCCAGCAGCTCCCGGAATGAGACAGGGCAGAACTATGGCTACACCTTC
CASSSRNETGQNYGYTF
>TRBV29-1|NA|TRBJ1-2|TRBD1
TGCAGCGTTGAAGGGGACAGGGAATACGGCTACACCTTC
CSVEGDREYGYTF
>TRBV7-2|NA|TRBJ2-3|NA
TGTGCCAGCAGCTCAACGGGACATACCACAGATACGCAGTATTTT
CASSSTGHTTDTQYF
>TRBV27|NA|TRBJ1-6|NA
TGTGCCAGCAGTTTTCGAGTCGGCGGTAATTCACCCCTCCACTTT
CASSFRVGGNSPLHF
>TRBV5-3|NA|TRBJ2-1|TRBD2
TGTGCCAGAAGCGCGACTAGCGGGGGGCCATTGTGGAATGAGCAGTTCTTC
CARSATSGGPLWNEQFF
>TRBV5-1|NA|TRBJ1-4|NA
TGCGCCAGCAGCTTGGAGGGGAGGGAAAAACTGTTTTTT
CASSLEGREKLFF
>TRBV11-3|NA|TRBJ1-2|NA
TGTGCCAGCATATCGCAAACAGGAGCTAATCGAGGCTACACCTTC
CASISQTGANRGYTF
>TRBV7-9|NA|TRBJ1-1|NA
TGTGCCAGCAGCTCCAACCGTAAGGGCCTAGGCACTGAAGCTTTCTTT
CASSSNRKGLGTEAFF
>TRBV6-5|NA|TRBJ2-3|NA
TGTGCCAGCAGTTACCGGACAGCACGTCCAGATACGCAGTATTTT
CASSYRTARPDTQYF
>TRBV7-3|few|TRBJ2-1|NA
TGTGCCAGCAGCCTGGGGCTGGAGGGGTACAATGAGCAGTTCTTC
CASSLGLEGYNEQFF
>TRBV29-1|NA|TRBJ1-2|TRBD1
TGCAGCGTAACACTGCCGGGACAGCACTATGGCTACACCTTC
CSVTLPGQHYGYTF
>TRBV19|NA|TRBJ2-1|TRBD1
TGTGCCAGTAGTGTGAGACAGGGACAGCAGTTCTTC
CASSVRQGQQFF
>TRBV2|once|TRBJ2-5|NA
TGTGCCAGCAGTGAAGCAGCGTATTCAGGAGAGACCCAGTACTTC
CASSEAAYSGETQYF
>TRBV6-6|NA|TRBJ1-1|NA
TGTGCCAGCAGTTTTTCTTTGTCGGTGACTGAAGCTTTCTTT
CASSFSLSVTEAFF
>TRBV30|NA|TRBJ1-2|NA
TGTGCCTGGAACCCACCCGGGCGAGACGAAGGCTACACCTTC
CAWNPPGRDEGYTF
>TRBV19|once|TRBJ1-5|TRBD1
TGTGCCAGTAGTTCGTCCAGGGGGAGGAATCAGCCCCAGCATTTT
CASSSSRGRNQPQHF
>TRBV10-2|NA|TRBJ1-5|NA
TGCGCCAGCAGTGATTTACAGGGTTTAGATCAGCCCCAGCATTTT
CASSDLQGLDQPQHF
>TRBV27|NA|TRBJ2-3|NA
TGTGCCAGCAGTCCCGGGACGGTGGTGAGCACAGATACGCAGTATTTT
CASSPGTVVSTDTQYF
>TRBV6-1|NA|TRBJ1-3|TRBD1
TGTGCCACACGACAGGGTGGTGGAAACACCATATATTTT
CATRQGGGNTIYF
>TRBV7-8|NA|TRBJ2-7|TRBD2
TGTGCCAGCAGCTTTACCGGGACTAGAACCTACGAGCAGTACTTC
CASSFTGTRTYEQYF
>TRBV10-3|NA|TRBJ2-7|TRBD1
TGTGCCATCAGTGAGTCGGGACAGCCCTACGTCGAGCAGTACTTC
CAISESGQPYVEQYF
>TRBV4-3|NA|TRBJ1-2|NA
TGCGCCAGCAGCGCCTCAAACTGGGGAGGGGGGTCCAACTATGGCTACACCTTC
CASSASNWGGGSNYGYTF
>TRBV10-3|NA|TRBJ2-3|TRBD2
TGTGCCATTAAAGCGGGAGGCACAGATACGCAGTATTTT
CAIKAGGTDTQYF
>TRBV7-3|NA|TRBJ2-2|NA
TGTGCCAGCAGCCCTAGGGGGGCCTCCACCGGGGAGCTGTTTTTT
CASSPRGASTGELFF
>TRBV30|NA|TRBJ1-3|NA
TGTGCCTGGACAGCTGGAAACACCATATATTTT
CAWTAGNTIYF
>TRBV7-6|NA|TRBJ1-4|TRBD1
TGTGCCAGCAGCCCCAGACAGGGGAAGAATGAAAAACTGTTTTTT
CASSPRQGKNEKLFF
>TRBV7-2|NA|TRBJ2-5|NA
TGTGCCAGCAGCTTGACCGGGCAATTGTACCAAGAGACCCAGTACTTC
CASSLTGQLYQETQYF
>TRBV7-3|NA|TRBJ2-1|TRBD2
TGTGCCAGCAGCTTTAGCGGGGTCGGCTCCTACAATGAGCAGTTCTTC
CASSFSGVGSYNEQFF
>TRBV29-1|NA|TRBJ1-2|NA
TGCAGCGTTGAAGCAAACCAGGGGATTGGCTACACCTTC
CSVEANQGIGYTF
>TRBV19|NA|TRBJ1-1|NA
TGTGCCTCTAGAGGGGGTTATGGGAACACTGAAGCTTTCTTT
CASRGGYGNTEAFF
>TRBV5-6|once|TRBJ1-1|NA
TGTGCCAGCAGCTCCCACCCTGGGGGGAGGACTGAAGCTTTCTTT
CASSSHPGGRTEAFF
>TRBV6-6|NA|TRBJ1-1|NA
TGTGCCAGCACCGGAGGGGGAACAATGAACACTGAAGCTTTCTTT
CASTGGGTMNTEAFF
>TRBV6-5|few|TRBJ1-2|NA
TGTGCCAGCAGTTTGGGACTGTACTATGGCTACACCTTC
CASSLGLYYGYTF
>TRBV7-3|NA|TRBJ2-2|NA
TGTGCCAGCAGTCTCGGGAACGCGAACACCGGGGAGCTGTTTTTT
CASSLGNANTGELFF
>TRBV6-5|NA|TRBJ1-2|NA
TGTGCCAGCAGGCGAGAAACAGGGACCTATGGCTACACCTTC
CASRRETGTYGYTF
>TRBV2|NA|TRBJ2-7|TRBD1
TGTGCCAGCAGTGAATTTGGCGGGACAGGGTTTTACGAGCAGTACTTC
CASSEFGGTGFYEQYF
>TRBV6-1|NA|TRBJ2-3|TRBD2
TGTGCCAGCAGCCCGACTAGCGGATACACAGATACGCAGTATTTT
CASSPTSGYTDTQYF
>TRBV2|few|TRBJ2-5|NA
TGTGCCAGCAGTACCAATAGGGAGACCCAGTACTTC
CASSTNRETQYF
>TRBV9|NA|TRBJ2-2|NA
TGTGCCAGCAGCGGGGGGGCCAACTTTGGCGGGGAGCTGTTTTTT
CASSGGANFGGELFF
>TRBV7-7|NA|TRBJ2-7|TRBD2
TGTGCTAGCAGCCAGGGACTAGCGGGAGATGAGCAGTACTTC
CASSQGLAGDEQYF
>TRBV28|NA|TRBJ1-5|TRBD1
TGTGCCAGCAGTTTAACAGGGGCTGGCAATCAGCCCCAGCATTTT
CASSLTGAGNQPQHF